What follows are 29 T cell receptor beta chains derived from one specimen sequenced in a study of T cell changes during pregnancy in multiple sclerosis. Sequenced by immunoSEQ multiplex PCR; TCRdb stores in-frame clones only, minus some. The data contain tens of thousands of clones, approximately 90% of them singletons. The material sequenced was CD8+ T cells from peripheral blood mononuclear cells, taken in the first trimester of pregnancy. These receptors were taken from a female donor with multiple sclerosis, enrolled in a pregnancy study.

The chain has TRBV2 and TRBJ2-3; tentative D call: TRBD2 (6 bases). Germline CDR1 SNHLY, CDR2 FYNNEI. The CDR3 runs 13 residues. V was trimmed by 8 bases and J by 0 bases, leaving 9 bases between them. CDR3 nucleotide sequence: TGTGCCAGCTCAGCGGGCAGCACAGATACGCAGTATTTT. Amino acids: CASSAGSTDTQYF.

This chain links TRBV7-9 with TRBJ1-2; TRBD1 matches at 10 bases. This CDR3 has 16 amino acids. Losses at the gene ends were 3 bases for V and 5 bases for J; bases not matched to a gene: 9. CDR1 and CDR2 (germline): SEHNR, FQNEAQ (reference sequence). The CDR3 loop is CASSFLKGTGVYGYTF. The CDR3 DNA sequence: TGTGCCAGCAGCTTCTTAAAAGGGACAGGGGTTTATGGCTACACCTTC.

The chain employs TRBV13 and TRBJ2-7; 8 bases are a match to TRBD1. J was trimmed by 5 bases and V by 5 bases; bases with no gene match: 5. Per germline, CDR1 PRHDT and CDR2 FYEKMQ (reference sequence). The CDR3 has 13 amino acids. The chain's CDR3 is CASSVGQGDEQYF. As DNA, the CDR3 is TGTGCCAGCAGCGTCGGACAGGGTGACGAGCAGTACTTC.

The chain uses TRBV27 and TRBJ2-1, with 8 positions matching TRBD2. Germline V gene data show CDR1 as MNHEY and CDR2 as SMNVEV (reference sequence). The CDR3 runs to 16 residues. The V gene end was trimmed by 5 bases and the J gene end by 0 bases; junction bases not matched to a gene: 6. CDR3 sequence: CASSPRLASSYNEQFF. In DNA form, the CDR3 reads TGTGCCAGCAGTCCACGACTAGCGAGCTCCTACAATGAGCAGTTCTTC.

V and J are TRBV28 and TRBJ1-2, with D possibly being TRBD1 (6 bases). The V and J ends lost 5 bases and 3 bases respectively, with 13 bases between them. There are 14 residues in the CDR3. CDR1 MDHEN and CDR2 SYDVKM come from the germline V gene. In DNA, the CDR3 is TGTGCCAGCAGTCACAGGGAATCATACTATGGCTACACCTTC. It encodes CASSHRESYYGYTF.

By proportion, this clone is medium-sized. The chain carries TRBV29-1 and TRBJ1-1, with TRBD1 matching over 8 bases. The J segment lost 3 bases and the V segment lost 3 bases, leaving 3 bases of the junction unmatched. This CDR3 contains 13 residues. Germline V gives CDR1 SQVTM, CDR2 ANQGSEA. CDR3 residues: CSVDRGRDTEAFF. The CDR3 bases are TGCAGCGTTGACAGGGGGCGGGACACTGAAGCTTTCTTT.

V usage is TRBV7-9 and J usage is TRBJ1-4; D is ambiguous. Trimming left V 11 bases short and J 8 bases short, with 24 bases between. The CDR3 consists of 15 residues. Germline CDR1 SEHNR, CDR2 FQNEAQ (reference sequence). Here the CDR3 DNA reads TGTGCCGGCACGCCCCTGGAAGAAAGAGGCGAAAAACTGTTTTTT. Protein sequence: CAGTPLEERGEKLFF.

The V gene is TRBV27, the J gene TRBJ1-2; 8 nucleotides align to TRBD1. Germline-derived CDR1 and CDR2 are MNHEY and SMNVEV (reference sequence). The CDR3 has 16 amino acids. The V and J ends lost 5 bases and 4 bases, in that order; junction bases with no gene match: 12. CDR3 nucleotides: TGTGCCAGCAGTACCCTCGAGGACAGGGACGGCTATGGCTACACCTTC. This encodes CASSTLEDRDGYGYTF.

The chain links TRBV6-5 to TRBJ2-5, with a tentative D call TRBD2 (6 bases). V was cut by 6 bases and J by 5 bases, with 13 bases left in between. Germline V lookup: CDR1 MNHEY, CDR2 SVGAGI. The CDR3 is 13 residues long. The CDR3: CASRPLGRETQYF. As DNA, the CDR3 is TGTGCCAGCAGACCCCTAGGGAGGGAGACCCAGTACTTC.

The chain uses TRBV6-4 and TRBJ2-1; D ambiguous. This CDR3 spans 17 amino acids. Germline V CDR1 and CDR2: MRHNA, SNTAGT. V lost 5 bases and J lost 0, with 17 bases in between. CDR3 residues: CASSPELSADSYNEQFF. The CDR3, as DNA: TGTGCCAGCAGTCCCGAGTTAAGCGCCGACTCCTACAATGAGCAGTTCTTC.

The chain combines TRBV7-2 with TRBJ1-2; D possibly corresponds to TRBD1 (6 bases). Germline V gives CDR1 SGHTA, CDR2 FQGNSA. The ends were cut back, 5 bases at V and 4 bases at J, with 20 bases in the middle. This CDR3 has 16 residues. The CDR3 reads CASSLLVTGIFYGYTF. The CDR3 bases are TGTGCCAGCAGCCTACTAGTTACAGGGATTTTCTATGGCTACACCTTC.

J is TRBJ2-6 and V is TRBV7-9, with TRBD2 matching 10 bases. The V gene's germline CDR1 is SEHNR and CDR2 FQNEAQ (reference sequence). V dropped 5 bases and J dropped 2; count of bases not matched to a gene: 6. CDR3 length: 17 residues. CDR3 in DNA: TGTGCCAGCAGCCCCCCAGCGGGAGGGCCTGGGGCCAACGTCCTGACTTTC. Translated, it gives CASSPPAGGPGANVLTF.

The chain uses TRBV29-1 and TRBJ1-2; D possibly corresponds to TRBD1 (5 bases). The CDR3 is made up of 12 amino acids. Germline CDR1 and CDR2: SQVTM and ANQGSEA. The ends were cut back, 8 bases at V and 7 bases at J, with 17 bases in the middle. CDR3 sequence reads: CSFGGGDFGYTF. The CDR3 coding sequence is TGCAGCTTCGGCGGGGGAGATTTTGGCTACACCTTC.

This clone counts as medium-sized. The gene calls are TRBV19 and TRBJ2-2, with no clear D. Between the trimmed V and J ends, which lost 6 bases and 4 bases, there was a span of 18 bases. The CDR3 spans 16 residues. Per germline, CDR1 LNHDA and CDR2 SQIVND (reference sequence). In DNA form, the CDR3 reads TGTGCCAGTAGCAGTGAAACCGAGCGTGCCACCGGGGAGCTGTTTTTT. Translated: CASSSETERATGELFF.

This clone has a single count. V usage is TRBV19 and J usage is TRBJ1-5, with 7 nucleotides matching TRBD1. V gave up 3 bases and J gave up 7 bases; unmatched junction bases: 6. Germline V gene sequence: CDR1 LNHDA, CDR2 SQIVND (reference sequence). The CDR3 is made up of 14 amino acids. CDR3 region: CASSIDSGGQPQHF. DNA for the CDR3: TGTGCCAGTAGTATTGATTCAGGGGGACAGCCCCAGCATTTT.

The chain combines TRBV4-1 with TRBJ2-5, with D perhaps TRBD1 (6 bases). Germline V gene sequence: CDR1 MGHRA, CDR2 YSYEKL. CDR3 length: 13 amino acids. Trimming left V 1 base short and J 3 bases short, with 6 bases between. The CDR3 coding sequence is TGCGCCAGCAGCCAAGGACAGGAAGAGACCCAGTACTTC. It codes for CASSQGQEETQYF.

The chain employs TRBV11-2 and TRBJ2-2; D is perhaps TRBD1 (5 bases). V was clipped by 4 bases and J by 4 bases, with 10 bases between them. The germline gives CDR1 SGHAT, CDR2 FQNNGV. This CDR3 has 14 amino acids. The DNA of the CDR3 is TGTGCCAGCAGCTCGATTAGGGGCACCGGGGAGCTGTTTTTT. Encoded protein: CASSSIRGTGELFF.

This chain uses TRBV27 with TRBJ1-2; 7 nucleotides align to TRBD1. Germline trimming cut 0 bases from V and 2 bases from J; bases unmatched to any gene: 3. The CDR3 spans 15 residues. Germline V gives CDR1 MNHEY, CDR2 SMNVEV (reference sequence). The CDR3 protein is CASSLSTGANYGYTF. The CDR3, as DNA: TGTGCCAGCAGTTTATCAACAGGGGCAAACTATGGCTACACCTTC.

Concerning this clone: The junction departs from germline at one end; a sequencing error may be responsible. J is TRBJ2-3 and V is TRBV4-1, with 7 bases aligning to TRBD2. The CDR3 length is 16 residues. Germline V gives CDR1 MGHRA, CDR2 YSYEKL. The CDR3 bases are TGCGCCAGCAGCCAAGACAGGGCGACTAGCAGAGATACGCAGTATTTT. Translated, it gives CASSQDRATSRDTQYF.

In this sample, this clone turned up a few times. This CDR3 is CASQPHGESEKLFF. In DNA, the CDR3 is TGTGCCAGCCAACCTCACGGGGAATCCGAAAAACTGTTTTTT. This sequence joins TRBV28 and TRBJ1-4; the D is unclear. The CDR3 consists of 14 residues. V was shortened by 8 bases and J by 8 bases, with 18 bases between the two germline ends. Germline V gene lookup returns CDR1 MDHEN and CDR2 SYDVKM.

The chain uses TRBV27 and TRBJ1-1; TRBD1 is a possible D gene (5 bases). The germline V gene encodes CDR1 MNHEY and CDR2 SMNVEV (reference sequence). Trimming removed 5 bases at V and 1 base at J, with 14 bases between. The CDR3 runs 15 residues. CDR3 region: CASSAPQGGNTEAFF. The CDR3, as DNA: TGTGCCAGCAGTGCTCCCCAGGGAGGGAACACTGAAGCTTTCTTT.

This clone was detected once. This rearrangement joins TRBV14 to TRBJ2-7; weak D call: TRBD1 (5 bases). Per the germline V gene, CDR1 is SGHDN and CDR2 is FVKESK. This CDR3 has 13 residues. The germline V and J ends were trimmed by 4 bases and 2 bases, with 9 bases remaining between them. CDR3 in amino acids: CASSLDSPYEQYF. For the CDR3, the DNA is TGTGCCAGCAGCCTAGACAGTCCCTACGAGCAGTACTTC.

This clone was observed a single time. V usage is TRBV15 and J usage is TRBJ1-1; no clear D gene. This CDR3 region has 14 residues. CDR1 is LNHNV, CDR2 YYDKDF, per germline (reference sequence). V lost 0 bases and J 1 base, leaving 6 bases between the germline ends. CDR3 sequence reads: CATSRDRGNTEAFF. The CDR3 DNA reads TGTGCCACCAGCAGAGATCGGGGGAACACTGAAGCTTTCTTT.

In its sample, this clone was seen once. The rearrangement uses TRBV7-9 and TRBJ2-5; 8 bases line up with TRBD2. Per germline, CDR1 SEHNR and CDR2 FQNEAQ (reference sequence). Trimming removed 5 bases from V and 4 bases from J; junction bases left unmatched: 9. The CDR3 is 15 amino acids. In DNA form, the CDR3 reads TGTGCCAGCAGCGGACTAGTCGGGGGGGGAGAGACCCAGTACTTC. It is translated as CASSGLVGGGETQYF.

The gene calls are TRBV28 and TRBJ2-3, with 10 nucleotides matching TRBD2. Unmatched junction bases numbered 4, after V lost 4 bases and J lost 0 bases. The CDR3 sequence is 16 residues long. In germline, CDR1 is MDHEN, CDR2 SYDVKM. CDR3 sequence: CASSWLAGGSTDTQYF. The CDR3 coding sequence is TGTGCCAGCAGTTGGTTAGCGGGAGGCAGCACAGATACGCAGTATTTT.

In its sample, this clone was seen a few times. Only one base separates this from a far larger clonotype, so it likely reflects a read error. This chain links TRBV6-1 with TRBJ2-3, with 11 positions matching TRBD2. The CDR3 contains 15 residues. Germline lookup yields CDR1 MNHNS and CDR2 SASEGT. V lost 5 bases and J lost 0; bases outside the gene matches: 1. CDR3 residues: CASSWTSGSTDTQYF. CDR3 nucleotides: TGTGCCAGCAGTTGGACTAGCGGGAGCACAGATACGCAGTATTTT.

This clone was counted between two and nine times. The gene calls are TRBV30 and TRBJ2-1; D gene ambiguous. This CDR3 spans 12 amino acids. In germline, CDR1 is GTSNPN, CDR2 SVGIG (reference sequence). With 0 bases removed from V and 8 bases from J, the gap between germline ends came to 8 bases. The CDR3 sequence: CAWSVDSHEQFF. The CDR3 DNA reads TGTGCCTGGAGTGTAGATAGCCATGAGCAGTTCTTC. Supplemented by reference TRBV30 and TRBJ2-1, the full variable domain reads SQTIHQWPATLVQPVGSPLSLECTVEGTSNPNLYWYRQAAGRGLQLLFYSVGIGQISSEVPQNLSASRPQDRQFILSSKKLLLSDSGFYLCAWSVDSHEQFFGPGTRLTVL.

The chain recombines TRBV4-2 with TRBJ2-2, with TRBD1 identical over 10 bases. Germline V gene data show CDR1 as LGHNA and CDR2 as YNFKEQ. After removal of 4 bases from V and 7 bases from J, the junction contained 6 bases not matched to a gene. The CDR3 runs to 15 residues. The CDR3 region is CASSRGQGDSGELFF. CDR3 DNA: TGTGCCAGCAGCCGAGGACAGGGGGACAGCGGGGAGCTGTTTTTT.

This chain connects TRBV14 to TRBJ2-1; 13 bases are a match to TRBD2. The ends lost 4 bases at V and 8 bases at J; junction bases unmatched: 8. This CDR3 comprises 16 residues. CDR1 SGHDN and CDR2 FVKESK come from the germline V gene. The CDR3 here is CASSPELAGGLDEQFF. CDR3 coding DNA: TGTGCCAGCAGCCCCGAACTAGCGGGAGGGCTGGATGAGCAGTTCTTC.